The following is a T cell receptor beta chain sequence with its context. Its target is not known. The sample holds other DNA sequences that translate to the same CDR3. The data stem from a study of Ad26.COV2.S vaccination and SARS-CoV-2 variants. Study overall: A COV1001 Ad26.COV2.S trial-arm participant provided the sample. The vaccine Ad26.COV2.S was put into the muscle once, or twice with 56 days between.

Points from the study as a whole: The breadth of spike-specific CD8+ and CD4+ T cell responses after vaccination was reportedly substantial.

Germline V CDR1 and CDR2: SEHNR, FQNEAQ (reference sequence). CDR3 size: 12 residues. Trimming took off 5 bases at V and 5 bases at J, with 9 bases between the two ends. The data were produced by immunoSEQ multiplex PCR, yet TCRdb's version contains in-frame clones alone and is incomplete. This sample has some 290,000 clones, with 85% found just once. The sample's treatment: roughly 20 received Ad26.COV2.S at low or high dose, single or two shots; five or six received placebo; per-sample allocation not given. Material that was analyzed had been drawn on day 63 after the first vaccine or placebo injection. SARS-CoV-2 spike from the Wuhan strain was encoded by the vaccine, an Ad26 vector.

The sequence came from a person aged 18-65 years who received the Ad26.COV2.S COVID-19 vaccine or a placebo. Material: peripheral blood, obtained in a trial of Ad26.COV2.S vaccine versus placebo. This sequence joins TRBV7-9 and TRBJ1-2; D call uncertain. CDR3 region: CASSRENYGYTF. CDR3 in DNA: TGTGCCAGCAGCCGGGAAAATTATGGCTACACCTTC.